This T cell receptor beta chain was recovered during a study of shared clonotypes between healthy human individuals. Sequenced by immunoSEQ multiplex PCR; TCRdb stores in-frame clones only, minus some. The sample has hundreds of thousands of clones, approximately 80% seen once. The sequence came from a middle-aged woman in good health. Some clones in this sample may be carry-over from other donors' samples. Material: PBMCs.

This chain's CDR3 is CASSTNPGSDQPQHF. In nucleotides, the CDR3 is TGTGCCAGCAGTACCAATCCGGGCTCCGATCAGCCCCAGCATTTT. V and J are TRBV28 and TRBJ1-5; D is unclear. The CDR3 extends over 15 amino acids. V was clipped by 5 bases and J by 5 bases, with 16 bases between them. CDR1 and CDR2 (germline): MDHEN, SYDVKM.